This entry features one TCR beta chain sequence. This sample is drawn from a study of blood T cell repertoires in COVID-19. About the study: Acute and convalescent COVID-19 samples came from the United States, Italy and Spain. PBMCs, B-cell-depleted T cells, or T cells were the source of the cDNA or gDNA that made up the material.

As handled by the study authors: Nucleated cell number was recorded as an estimate derived from reference gene primer amplification. TCRdb's table, derived via immunoSEQ multiplex PCR, lists solely in-frame clones and lacks some. D and trimming were read from the DNA, whereas the V and J calls and clone size are those reported in that table. Among some 100,000 clones, almost 80% were seen once, and the ten largest hold 31%. Germline CDR1 and CDR2: SGHTS and YDEGEE. CDR3 length: 16 residues. V shed 5 bases and J 7 bases; nucleotides not matched to a gene: 16. The genes are TRBV5-8 and TRBJ1-2; 8 positions match TRBD1. The sequencing sample was made of peripheral blood. This TCR derives from a man in his sixties or seventies with active or convalescent COVID-19. CDR3 loop: CASSSFVPRDRSGYTF. CDR3 DNA: TGTGCCAGCAGTTCCTTCGTCCCCCGGGACAGGTCTGGCTACACCTTC.